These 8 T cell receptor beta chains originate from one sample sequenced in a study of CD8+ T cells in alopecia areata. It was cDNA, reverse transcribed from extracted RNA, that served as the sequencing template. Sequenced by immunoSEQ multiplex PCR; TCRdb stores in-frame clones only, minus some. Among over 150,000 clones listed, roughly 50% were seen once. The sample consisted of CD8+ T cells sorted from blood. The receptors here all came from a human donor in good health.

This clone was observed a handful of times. CDR3 loop: CASSLRTGYGYTF. The CDR3 nucleotides read TGTGCCAGCAGCTTACGGACAGGGTATGGCTACACCTTC. This chain uses TRBV5-4 with TRBJ1-2, with 8 bases aligning to TRBD1. The CDR3 is made up of 13 amino acids. After removal of 2 bases from V and 5 bases from J, the junction contained 2 bases not matched to a gene. Looked up from germline, CDR1 is SGHNT and CDR2 is YYREEE (reference sequence).

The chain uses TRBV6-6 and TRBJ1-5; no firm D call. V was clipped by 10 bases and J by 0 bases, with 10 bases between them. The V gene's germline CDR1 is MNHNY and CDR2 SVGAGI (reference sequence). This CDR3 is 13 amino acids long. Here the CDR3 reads CATLNHSNQPQHF. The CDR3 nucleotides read TGTGCCACCCTCAACCATAGCAATCAGCCCCAGCATTTT.

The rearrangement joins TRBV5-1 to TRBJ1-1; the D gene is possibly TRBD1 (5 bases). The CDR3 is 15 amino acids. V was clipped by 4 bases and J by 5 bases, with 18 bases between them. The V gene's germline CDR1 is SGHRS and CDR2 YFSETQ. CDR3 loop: CASSEGTLGGTEAFF. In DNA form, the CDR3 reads TGCGCCAGCAGCGAAGGGACTCTCGGAGGGACTGAAGCTTTCTTT.

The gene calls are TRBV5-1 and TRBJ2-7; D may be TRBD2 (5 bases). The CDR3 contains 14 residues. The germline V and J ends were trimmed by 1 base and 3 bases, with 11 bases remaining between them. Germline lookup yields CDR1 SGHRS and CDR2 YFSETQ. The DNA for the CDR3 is TGCGCCAGCAGCTTGTACCGAGGGCACTACGAGCAGTACTTC. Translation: CASSLYRGHYEQYF.

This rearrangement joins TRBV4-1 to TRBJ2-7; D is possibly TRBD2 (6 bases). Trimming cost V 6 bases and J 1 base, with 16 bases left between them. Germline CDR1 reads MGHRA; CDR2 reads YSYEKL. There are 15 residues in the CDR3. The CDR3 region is CASSSTREKSYEQYF. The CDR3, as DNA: TGCGCCAGCAGTTCTACACGGGAGAAATCCTACGAGCAGTACTTC.

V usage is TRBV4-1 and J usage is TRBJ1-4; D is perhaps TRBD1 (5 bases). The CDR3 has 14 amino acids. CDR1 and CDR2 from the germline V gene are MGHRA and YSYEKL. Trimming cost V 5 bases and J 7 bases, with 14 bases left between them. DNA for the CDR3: TGCGCCAGCAGCGGTGACGGAGGGACTGAAAAACTGTTTTTT. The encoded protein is CASSGDGGTEKLFF.

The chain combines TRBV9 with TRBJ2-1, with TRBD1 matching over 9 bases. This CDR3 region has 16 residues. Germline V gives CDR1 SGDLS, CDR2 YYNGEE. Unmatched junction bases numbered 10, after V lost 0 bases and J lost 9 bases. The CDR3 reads CASSVAVDRGLSEQFF. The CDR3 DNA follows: TGTGCCAGCAGCGTAGCGGTTGACAGGGGGTTGAGTGAGCAGTTCTTC.

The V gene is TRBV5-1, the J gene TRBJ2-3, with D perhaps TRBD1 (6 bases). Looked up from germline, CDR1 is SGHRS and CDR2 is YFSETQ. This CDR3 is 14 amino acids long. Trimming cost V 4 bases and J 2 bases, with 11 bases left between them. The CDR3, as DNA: TGCGCCAGCAGCCTGGACAGAGCCACAGATACGCAGTATTTT. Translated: CASSLDRATDTQYF.